These 4 T cell receptor beta chains came from one sample sequenced in a study of T cell responses to AZD1222 COVID-19 vaccine. The repertoire was sequenced with immunoSEQ multiplex PCR; TCRdb's copy has only in-frame clones and lacks some. Of 100,000 to 150,000 clones in the sample, about nine tenths were seen once. The sample in question was peripheral blood, obtained 28 days after the second dose of the MenACWY control vaccine. The receptors come from an adult who received the MenACWY meningococcal vaccine as a control.

This chain uses TRBV28 with TRBJ2-7; perhaps TRBD1 as D (6 bases). V was clipped by 5 bases and J by 3 bases, with 23 bases between them. Germline V gives CDR1 MDHEN, CDR2 SYDVKM. This CDR3 comprises 17 residues. DNA for the CDR3: TGTGCCAGCAGTCTCCCCTCGGACAGACTGAACCTCTACGAGCAGTACTTC. It translates to CASSLPSDRLNLYEQYF.

The rearrangement uses TRBV29-1 and TRBJ2-3; 9 bases align to TRBD1. V was clipped by 7 bases and J by 1 base; unmatched bases: 3. The CDR3 is 13 residues long. The V gene's germline CDR1 is SQVTM and CDR2 ANQGSEA. The CDR3 spells CSDRQGGTDTQYF. The DNA of the CDR3 is TGCAGCGACCGACAGGGGGGCACAGATACGCAGTATTTT.

The J gene is TRBJ2-7, the V gene TRBV27; a weak D match, TRBD1 (7 bases). The V gene lost 6 bases and the J gene lost 6 bases, with 15 bases spanning the gap. The CDR3 totals 13 residues. CDR1 is MNHEY, CDR2 SMNVEV, per germline (reference sequence). CDR3 sequence (DNA): TGTGCCAGCAGGGGGGCAGGGGGGCGCGAGCAGTACTTC. Translation: CASRGAGGREQYF.

The chain recombines TRBV2 with TRBJ2-7; D is unresolved. The V and J ends lost 7 bases and 3 bases respectively, with 16 bases between them. CDR1 and CDR2 (germline): SNHLY, FYNNEI. CDR3 size: 14 residues. The CDR3 nucleotides read TGTGCCAGCACTAGAAATGGCCTCATCTACGAGCAGTACTTC. Its translation is CASTRNGLIYEQYF.